The 17 T cell receptor beta chains below were found in one sample sequenced in a study of blood T cell repertoires in COVID-19. Measured with immunoSEQ multiplex PCR; TCRdb has only the in-frame clones, and not every one. The table records roughly 250,000 clones, nearly 90% of them present only once. The sequenced material came from peripheral blood. The receptors stem from a woman younger than 45 with acute or convalescent COVID-19.

V is TRBV30 and J is TRBJ1-2; 9 bases match TRBD1. Germline lookup yields CDR1 GTSNPN and CDR2 SVGIG (reference sequence). The length of the CDR3 is 17 residues. The trim removed 2 bases at V and 5 bases at J, leaving 15 bases unmatched. The CDR3 region has the DNA TGTGCCTGGAGTCGGTGGGGACAGGGACTCACTATGTATGGCTACACCTTC. Protein sequence: CAWSRWGQGLTMYGYTF.

The genes are TRBV6-2 or TRBV6-3 and TRBJ1-3; 7 bases match TRBD1. Per germline, CDR1 MNHEY and CDR2 SVGEGT. Trimming took 6 bases from V and 9 from J; bases not matched to a gene: 14. The CDR3 consists of 15 residues. CDR3 nucleotides: TGTGCCAGCAGCCGGGACAGACCACCGGGCGCCACCATATATTTT. As protein: CASSRDRPPGATIYF.

The chain employs TRBV9 and TRBJ2-2; a possible D gene is TRBD1 (6 bases). This CDR3 has 13 residues. V was clipped by 9 bases and J by 3 bases, with 12 bases between them. Germline CDR1 and CDR2: SGDLS and YYNGEE. As DNA, the CDR3 is TGTGCCACAGGGAAGGGGGACACCGGGGAGCTGTTTTTT. Its protein is CATGKGDTGELFF.

V usage is TRBV5-1 and J usage is TRBJ2-5; TRBD1 agrees at 12 bases. Germline values: CDR1 SGHRS, CDR2 YFSETQ. The CDR3 loop spans 16 amino acids. V gave up 2 bases and J gave up 5 bases; unmatched junction bases: 7. The CDR3 protein is CASSFLGQGAGETQYF. The DNA of the CDR3 is TGCGCCAGCAGCTTTCTGGGACAGGGGGCCGGGGAGACCCAGTACTTC.

The chain couples TRBV7-6 to TRBJ2-3, with D maybe TRBD1 (5 bases). V lost 5 bases to trimming and J lost 2 bases, with 17 bases between them. This CDR3 region has 16 residues. In germline, CDR1 is SGHVS, CDR2 FNYEAQ. The CDR3 DNA reads TGTGCCAGCAGCCGAGATAGGGGCCTCTCCACAGATACGCAGTATTTT. Translation: CASSRDRGLSTDTQYF. The full variable domain, completed using reference TRBV7-6 and TRBJ2-3, is GAGVSQSPRYKVTKRGQDVALRCDPISGHVSLYWYRQALGQGPEFLTYFNYEAQQDKSGLPNDRFSAERPEGSISTLTIQRTEQRDSAMYRCASSRDRGLSTDTQYFGPGTRLTVL.

A single count supports this clone. The chain recombines TRBV9 with TRBJ1-1; TRBD1 aligns across 7 bases. The CDR3 is made up of 15 amino acids. The ends lost 4 bases at V and 2 bases at J; junction bases unmatched: 8. Per the germline V gene, CDR1 is SGDLS and CDR2 is YYNGEE. CDR3 loop: CASSPPDRVNTEAFF. As DNA, the CDR3 is TGTGCCAGCAGCCCTCCCGACAGGGTTAACACTGAAGCTTTCTTT.

The chain employs TRBV18 and TRBJ1-6; 10 bases map to TRBD1. The CDR3 loop spans 16 amino acids. Germline CDR1 and CDR2: KGHSH and LQKENI. V was clipped by 2 bases and J by 7 bases; unmatched bases: 5. CDR3 in amino acids: CASSPAGQGGNSPLHF. The CDR3 DNA reads as TGTGCCAGCTCACCAGCTGGACAGGGGGGAAATTCACCCCTCCACTTT.

This clone was counted a single time. J is TRBJ2-1 and V is TRBV19, with D maybe TRBD2 (5 bases). CDR3 length: 15 residues. Germline V gene lookup returns CDR1 LNHDA and CDR2 SQIVND (reference sequence). V was shortened by 7 bases and J by 0 bases, with 13 bases between the two germline ends. The CDR3 loop reads CASNSVPSSYNEQFF. As DNA, the CDR3 is TGTGCCAGTAATAGCGTACCTAGCTCCTACAATGAGCAGTTCTTC.

The chain joins TRBV6-2 or TRBV6-3 to TRBJ1-5; TRBD1 matches 7 bases. V trimming: 0 bases; J trimming: 9 bases; junction bases outside the gene matches: 23. Germline CDR1 is MNHEY and CDR2 is SVGEGT. This CDR3 has 20 amino acids. The CDR3 reads CASSYSTIRVDRVRFGPQHF. As DNA, the CDR3 is TGTGCCAGCAGTTACTCGACCATAAGGGTCGACAGGGTTAGATTTGGGCCCCAGCATTTT.

The chain recombines TRBV7-8 with TRBJ2-7, with TRBD1 matching over 10 bases. CDR1 and CDR2 (germline): SGHVS, FQNEAQ. J was trimmed by 1 base and V by 0 bases; bases with no gene match: 6. The CDR3 covers 17 residues. The CDR3 reads CASSLARGTGVSYEQYF. DNA for the CDR3: TGTGCCAGCAGCTTAGCGCGGGGGACAGGGGTTTCCTACGAGCAGTACTTC.

This clone was recorded once. The chain uses TRBV9 and TRBJ2-7, with 12 bases fitting TRBD2. V lost 0 bases and J lost 2; bases outside the gene matches: 6. CDR1 and CDR2 from the germline V gene are SGDLS and YYNGEE. The CDR3 runs to 17 residues. CDR3 region: CASSVGLAGGETYEQYF. The DNA for the CDR3 is TGTGCCAGCAGCGTAGGGCTAGCGGGAGGGGAGACCTACGAGCAGTACTTC.

The J gene is TRBJ1-3, the V gene TRBV6-1, with D hard to call. Germline-derived CDR1 and CDR2 are MNHNS and SASEGT. Trimming removed 1 base at V and 2 bases at J, with 9 bases between. The CDR3 sequence is 15 residues long. This CDR3 is CASSEGWRTGNTIYF. The CDR3 DNA is TGTGCCAGCAGTGAAGGGTGGAGAACTGGAAACACCATATATTTT.

The chain joins TRBV4-2 to TRBJ2-3, with 8 bases matching TRBD2. From germline, CDR1 is LGHNA and CDR2 YNFKEQ. V shed 2 bases, J shed 6 bases, and the junction held 7 bases outside the gene matches. The CDR3 contains 15 residues. The CDR3 loop is CASSQTGGPGDTQYF. In DNA form, the CDR3 reads TGTGCCAGCAGCCAAACGGGAGGGCCGGGTGATACGCAGTATTTT.

The chain carries TRBV6-5 and TRBJ2-7; TRBD2 aligns across 9 bases. Germline V gene lookup returns CDR1 MNHEY and CDR2 SVGAGI. CDR3 size: 14 residues. V lost 6 bases and J lost 2; bases outside the gene matches: 5. CDR3 sequence (DNA): TGTGCCAGCAGAGCTAGCGGGACTACCTACGAGCAGTACTTC. This translates into CASRASGTTYEQYF.

V is TRBV27 and J is TRBJ2-7; D is unresolved. In germline, CDR1 is MNHEY, CDR2 SMNVEV (reference sequence). The CDR3 covers 13 residues. The V end lost 5 bases, the J end lost 1 base, and 9 bases lay between the germline ends. This CDR3 reads CASSLLYSYEQYF. The CDR3 DNA follows: TGTGCCAGCAGTCTCCTATATTCCTACGAGCAGTACTTC.

This chain connects TRBV4-3 to TRBJ2-1; D might be TRBD1 (6 bases). In germline, CDR1 is LGHNA, CDR2 YSLEER. Trimming removed 0 bases from V and 8 bases from J, with 17 bases in between. This CDR3 contains 16 residues. The CDR3 sequence: CASSQETGPTHYEQFF. Written as DNA, the CDR3 is TGCGCCAGCAGCCAAGAAACAGGGCCCACACACTATGAGCAGTTCTTC.

The chain has TRBV23-1 and TRBJ2-5; possibly TRBD2 for D (5 bases). TRBV23-1 is designated an ORF whose function remains uncertain. The CDR3 has 16 residues. The ends were cut back, 0 bases at V and 4 bases at J, with 15 bases in the middle. The CDR3 nucleotides read TGCGCCAGCAGTCAATCGGAGGCAGGTGGCGGAGAGACCCAGTACTTC. Translation gives CASSQSEAGGGETQYF.